Below, 3 T cell receptor beta chains from the same sample are listed, as sequenced in a study of CD8 T cells in ankylosing spondylitis. TCRdb independently ran MiXCR on the 5' RACE reads; one entry per CDR3 protein. The sample yields 150,000 to 200,000 distinct CDR3 sequences, about 32% seen once. Sequencing was carried out using synovial fluid, either unsorted or a sorted T cell fraction (not recorded which). All receptors derive from a male donor with ankylosing spondylitis.

This clonotype has more than one count but fewer than ten. This chain joins TRBV3-1 and TRBJ2-2, with 9 bases identical to TRBD1. CDR3 length: 16 residues. The germline CDR1 and CDR2 sequences are LGHDT and YNNKEL (reference sequence). With V trimmed by 4 bases and J by 1 base, 4 bases remained unmatched. CDR3 nucleotide sequence: TGTGCCAGCAGCCTCGGACAGGGGAGGAACACCGGGGAGCTGTTTTTT. This gives the protein CASSLGQGRNTGELFF.

This clonotype showed up just a few times. V gene TRBV2 combines with J gene TRBJ2-1; no clear D gene. The CDR3 contains 10 residues. CDR1 SNHLY and CDR2 FYNNEI come from the germline V gene. V lost 6 bases to trimming and J lost 10 bases, with 7 bases between them. CDR3 bases: TGTGCCAGCAGAAGGGCAGAGCAGTTCTTC. This sequence encodes CASRRAEQFF.

The chain joins TRBV6-2 or TRBV6-3 to TRBJ2-1; 7 nucleotides align to TRBD2. The CDR3 covers 16 residues. V lost 0 bases to trimming and J lost 9 bases; unmatched junction nucleotides: 11. Germline loops: CDR1 MNHEY, CDR2 SVGEGT. The CDR3 DNA sequence: TGTGCCAGCAGTTACTCTAGTGGGAGGGCCTCCGGTGAGCAGTTCTTC. Translation: CASSYSSGRASGEQFF.